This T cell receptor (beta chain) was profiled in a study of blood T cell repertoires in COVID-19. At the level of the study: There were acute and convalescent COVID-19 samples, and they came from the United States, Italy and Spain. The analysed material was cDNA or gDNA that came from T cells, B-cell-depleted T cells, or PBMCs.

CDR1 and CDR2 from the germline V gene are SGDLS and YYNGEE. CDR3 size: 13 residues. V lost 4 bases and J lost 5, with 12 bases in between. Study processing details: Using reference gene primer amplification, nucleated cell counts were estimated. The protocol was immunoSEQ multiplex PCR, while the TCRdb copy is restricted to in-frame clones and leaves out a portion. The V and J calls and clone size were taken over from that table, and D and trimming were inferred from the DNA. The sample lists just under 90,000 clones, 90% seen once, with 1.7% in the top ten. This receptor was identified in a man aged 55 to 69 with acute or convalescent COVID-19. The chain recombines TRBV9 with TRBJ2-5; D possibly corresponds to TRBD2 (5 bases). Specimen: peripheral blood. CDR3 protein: CASSPGTAETQYF. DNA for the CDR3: TGTGCCAGCAGCCCGGGAACTGCGGAGACCCAGTACTTC.